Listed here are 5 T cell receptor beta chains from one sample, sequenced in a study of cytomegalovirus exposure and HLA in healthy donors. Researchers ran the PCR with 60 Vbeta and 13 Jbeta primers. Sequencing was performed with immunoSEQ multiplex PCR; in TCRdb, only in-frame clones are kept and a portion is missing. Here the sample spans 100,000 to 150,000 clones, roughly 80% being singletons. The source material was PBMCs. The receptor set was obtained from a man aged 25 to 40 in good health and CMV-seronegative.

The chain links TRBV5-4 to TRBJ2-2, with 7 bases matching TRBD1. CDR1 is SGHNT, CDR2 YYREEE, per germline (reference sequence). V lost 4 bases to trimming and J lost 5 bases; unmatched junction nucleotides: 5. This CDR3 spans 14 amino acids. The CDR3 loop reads CASSPGTATGELFF. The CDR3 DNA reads TGTGCCAGCAGCCCCGGGACAGCTACCGGGGAGCTGTTTTTT.

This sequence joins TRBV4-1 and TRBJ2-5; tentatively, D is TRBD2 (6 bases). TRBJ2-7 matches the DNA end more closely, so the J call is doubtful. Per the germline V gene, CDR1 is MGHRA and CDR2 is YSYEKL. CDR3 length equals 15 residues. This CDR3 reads CASSQVTSLIYEQYF. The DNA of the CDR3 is TGCGCCAGCAGCCAAGTCACTAGCCTAATCTACGAGCAGTACTTC.

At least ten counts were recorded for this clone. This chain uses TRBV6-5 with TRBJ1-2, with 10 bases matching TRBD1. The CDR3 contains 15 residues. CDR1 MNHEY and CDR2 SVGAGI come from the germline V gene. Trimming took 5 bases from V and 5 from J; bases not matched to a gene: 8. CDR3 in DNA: TGTGCCAGCAGTCTCCAGGACAGGGGGAATTATGGCTACACCTTC. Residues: CASSLQDRGNYGYTF.

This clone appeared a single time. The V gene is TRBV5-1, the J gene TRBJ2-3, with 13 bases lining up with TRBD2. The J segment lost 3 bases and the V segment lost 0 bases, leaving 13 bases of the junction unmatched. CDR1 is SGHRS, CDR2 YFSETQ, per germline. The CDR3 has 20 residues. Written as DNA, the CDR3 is TGCGCCAGCAGCTTGGCCCCCGGGACTAGCGGGAACCTGCTGACAGATACGCAGTATTTT. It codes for CASSLAPGTSGNLLTDTQYF.

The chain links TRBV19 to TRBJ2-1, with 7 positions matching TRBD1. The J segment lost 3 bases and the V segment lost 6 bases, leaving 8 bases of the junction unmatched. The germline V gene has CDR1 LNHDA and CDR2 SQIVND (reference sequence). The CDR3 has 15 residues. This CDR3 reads CASRGQLGGYNEQFF. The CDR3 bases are TGTGCCAGTAGGGGACAGTTGGGTGGCTACAATGAGCAGTTCTTC.